This T cell receptor beta chain came from a study of blood T cell repertoires in COVID-19. Study-level information: Acute and convalescent COVID-19 samples came from the United States, Italy and Spain. T cells, B-cell-depleted T cells, or PBMCs provided the cDNA or gDNA that served as material.

The study assigned cohorts using participant-reported clinical history. Donors in Cohort 3 who had recovered were those with two negative PCRs, healthcare professional clearance, or resolution of their symptoms. The V end was cut by 4 bases, the J end by 6 bases, with 13 bases between. The CDR3 has 14 residues. Germline-derived CDR1 and CDR2 are SGDLS and YYNGEE. Sequencing used immunoSEQ multiplex PCR; TCRdb keeps in-frame clones, though not all of them. The profile covers hundreds of thousands of clones, with 85% to 90% appearing a single time and approximately 10% taken by the ten largest. The source of this sequence is a woman aged 50 to 60 who had recovered from COVID-19. Sequenced input: PBMCs or T cells enriched from blood (not recorded which). J is TRBJ2-2 and V is TRBV9, with a possible D match to TRBD1 (5 bases). CDR3 nucleotide sequence: TGTGCCAGCAGCCCTGGACAAATCTCCGGGGAGCTGTTTTTT. It specifies CASSPGQISGELFF.